These 27 T cell receptor beta chains were all obtained from the same sample, sequenced in a study of spatial heterogeneity in lung cancer. Time point meaning: sample taken at primary tumor resection. TCRdb used MiXCR to reprocess the 5' RACE reads, holding one entry per CDR3 protein. Of 6,400 or so distinct CDR3 sequences in the sample, approximately 18% were seen once. Sequenced here: normal lung tissue next to the tumor, sampled at surgery. The receptors come from a male donor with early-stage non-small cell lung cancer.

This chain uses TRBV20-1 with TRBJ2-3; D might be TRBD1 or TRBD2, each matching 5 bases. CDR1 is DFQATT and CDR2 is SNEGSKA in the germline V gene (reference sequence). Trimming removed 5 bases at V and 5 bases at J, with 14 bases between. This CDR3 region has 13 residues. The CDR3 region has the DNA TGCAGTGCTCTGGGACGTTTTGGAGATACGCAGTATTTT. Amino acids: CSALGRFGDTQYF.

This clonotype was seen a handful of times. V and J are TRBV20-1 and TRBJ1-6; the D gene is possibly TRBD1 (5 bases). CDR1 is DFQATT, CDR2 SNEGSKA, per germline (reference sequence). Trimming removed 0 bases at V and 5 bases at J, with 11 bases between. This CDR3 comprises 15 residues. CDR3 coding DNA: TGCAGTGCTAGAGAGGGACCGAGCAATAATTCACCCCTCCACTTT. Amino acids: CSAREGPSNNSPLHF.

V is TRBV5-1 and J is TRBJ2-6; 9 bases match TRBD1. From germline, CDR1 is SGHRS and CDR2 YFSETQ. The CDR3 extends over 18 amino acids. V was clipped by 3 bases and J by 0 bases; unmatched bases: 7. The CDR3 protein is CASSSTGQGNSGANVLTF. The DNA of the CDR3 is TGCGCCAGCAGCTCTACGGGACAGGGTAACTCTGGGGCCAACGTCCTGACTTTC.

The rearrangement joins TRBV5-1 to TRBJ1-5; 8 bases are shared with TRBD1. The CDR3 consists of 15 residues. Germline V gene lookup returns CDR1 SGHRS and CDR2 YFSETQ. V trimming: 4 bases; J trimming: 2 bases; junction bases outside the gene matches: 5. The CDR3 region is CASSPDRGGNQPQHF. Here the CDR3 DNA reads TGCGCCAGCAGCCCCGACAGGGGAGGCAATCAGCCCCAGCATTTT. Variable domain in full (rest from reference TRBV5-1 and TRBJ1-5): KAGVTQTPRYLIKTRGQQVTLSCSPISGHRSVSWYQQTPGQGLQFLFEYFSETQRNKGNFPGRFSGRQFSNSRSEMNVSTLELGDSALYLCASSPDRGGNQPQHFGDGTRLSIL.

This clonotype turned up a few times. The chain carries TRBV18 and TRBJ2-7; the D is unclear. The CDR3 consists of 12 residues. With 5 bases removed from V and 3 bases from J, the gap between germline ends came to 8 bases. Germline values: CDR1 KGHSH, CDR2 LQKENI. CDR3 sequence: CASSKDGYEQYF. The CDR3 DNA reads as TGTGCCAGCTCAAAGGACGGCTACGAGCAGTACTTC.

This clonotype was observed a handful of times. The chain combines TRBV12-3 or TRBV12-4 with TRBJ2-1; 11 bases line up with TRBD2. CDR3 length: 14 amino acids. Unmatched junction bases numbered 4, after V lost 6 bases and J lost 6 bases. The CDR3 loop is CASRAGTSGNEQFF. The CDR3 nucleotides are TGTGCCAGCAGGGCCGGGACTAGCGGCAATGAGCAGTTCTTC.

On this clonotype itself: The CDR3 does not end in the conserved phenylalanine or tryptophan, so this is likely a read error. V is TRBV29-1 and J is TRBJ2-7, with a weak D call TRBD1 (6 bases). Looked up from germline, CDR1 is SQVTM and CDR2 is ANQGSEA. The CDR3 length is 13 residues. Deletions cut 5 bases from V and 0 bases from J, with 11 bases between. This chain's CDR3 is CSVQGISSYEQYY. For the CDR3, the DNA is TGCAGCGTTCAGGGGATAAGCTCCTACGAGCAGTACTAC.

This clonotype was seen a handful of times. The chain has TRBV29-1 and TRBJ1-2, with D perhaps matching TRBD1 (5 bases). The CDR3 consists of 12 residues. Germline V CDR1 and CDR2: SQVTM, ANQGSEA. Trimming removed 3 bases from V and 4 bases from J, with 9 bases in between. CDR3 nucleotides: TGCAGCGTTGATAAGGGGACCTATGGCTACACCTTC. It encodes CSVDKGTYGYTF.

This clonotype ranks as medium-sized. J is TRBJ2-2 and V is TRBV9; 16 nucleotides match TRBD2. In germline, CDR1 is SGDLS, CDR2 YYNGEE. This CDR3 comprises 16 residues. The V gene end was trimmed by 3 bases and the J gene end by 6 bases; junction bases not matched to a gene: 2. CDR3 sequence (DNA): TGTGCCAGCAGCGGGGGACTAGCGGGAGGGCCCGGGGAGCTGTTTTTT. Translating it yields CASSGGLAGGPGELFF.

This clonotype is labeled medium-sized. This rearrangement joins TRBV12-3 or TRBV12-4 to TRBJ1-6; TRBD1 matches at 9 bases. This CDR3 is 15 amino acids long. With 7 bases clipped from V and 10 bases from J, the junction kept 11 bases outside the gene matches. The CDR3 reads CASTLGTGRRSPLHF. CDR3 bases: TGTGCCAGCACCCTCGGGACAGGGAGGAGGTCACCCCTCCACTTT.

The chain carries TRBV6-5 and TRBJ1-4; 8 bases agree with TRBD1. The CDR3 sequence is 14 residues long. Germline-derived CDR1 and CDR2 are MNHEY and SVGAGI. The V and J ends lost 6 bases and 8 bases, in that order; junction bases with no gene match: 8. The CDR3 here is CASSLTGVSEKLFF. Written as DNA, the CDR3 is TGTGCCAGCAGCCTGACAGGGGTCTCAGAAAAACTGTTTTTT.

The gene calls are TRBV20-1 and TRBJ1-1; weak D call: TRBD1 (5 bases). Trimming removed 6 bases at V and 6 bases at J, with 17 bases between. The germline CDR1 and CDR2 sequences are DFQATT and SNEGSKA (reference sequence). This CDR3 spans 13 amino acids. The CDR3 reads CSAGTPGRPEAFF. CDR3 coding DNA: TGCAGTGCAGGGACTCCCGGGCGGCCTGAAGCTTTCTTT.

The rearrangement uses TRBV11-2 and TRBJ2-5; possibly TRBD2 for D (6 bases). Germline values: CDR1 SGHAT, CDR2 FQNNGV. Deletions cut 5 bases from V and 5 bases from J, with 27 bases between. The CDR3 is 18 amino acids. The CDR3 DNA follows: TGTGCCAGCAGCCCCGCTGGGGTCGGGCCCTACCTAGCGGAGACCCAGTACTTC. It encodes CASSPAGVGPYLAETQYF.

By frequency in the sample, this clonotype is medium-sized. The chain couples TRBV5-1 to TRBJ2-3; no firm D call. The ends were cut back, 1 base at V and 1 base at J, with 7 bases in the middle. CDR3 length: 14 amino acids. Looked up from germline, CDR1 is SGHRS and CDR2 is YFSETQ. CDR3: CASSLQLGTDTQYF. The CDR3 nucleotides are TGCGCCAGCAGCTTGCAGCTGGGCACAGATACGCAGTATTTT.

The sample holds a few counts of this clonotype. The chain couples TRBV20-1 to TRBJ2-1; maybe TRBD2 (5 bases). The CDR3 covers 14 residues. Between the trimmed V and J ends, which lost 2 bases and 5 bases, there was a span of 13 bases. Germline lookup yields CDR1 DFQATT and CDR2 SNEGSKA (reference sequence). DNA of the CDR3: TGCAGTGCTAGACCAAGGACTCCCGACAATGAGCAGTTCTTC. This encodes CSARPRTPDNEQFF.

Relative to its sample, this clonotype is medium-sized. This chain uses TRBV12-3 or TRBV12-4 with TRBJ1-4, with 8 bases lining up with TRBD1. This CDR3 comprises 15 residues. V dropped 6 bases and J dropped 7; count of bases not matched to a gene: 10. The CDR3 sequence is CASSPLGTGGEKLFF. The CDR3 region has the DNA TGTGCCAGCAGCCCACTGGGGACAGGCGGTGAAAAACTGTTTTTT.

CDR3 nucleotide sequence: TGTGCCAGCAGTGCGAAACATGGTGAGAAACTGTTTTTT. This translates into CASSAKHGEKLFF. The J gene is TRBJ1-4, the V gene TRBV2; D call uncertain. V was shortened by 4 bases and J by 11 bases, with 14 bases between the two germline ends. The CDR3 loop spans 13 amino acids. CDR1 is SNHLY, CDR2 FYNNEI, per germline. Combining the CDR3 with reference TRBV2 and TRBJ1-4 gives the whole variable domain EPEVTQTPSHQVTQMGQEVILRCVPISNHLYFYWYRQILGQKVEFLVSFYNNEISEKSEIFDDQFSVERPDGSNFTLKIRSTKLEDSAMYFCASSAKHGEKLFFGSGTQLSVL.

This clonotype is judged medium-sized. The chain uses TRBV7-9 and TRBJ2-5, with a possible D match to TRBD2 (5 bases). CDR1 SEHNR and CDR2 FQNEAQ come from the germline V gene (reference sequence). V dropped 8 bases and J dropped 5 bases, with 15 bases sitting between them. This CDR3 comprises 13 residues. The DNA for the CDR3 is TGTGCCAGCCACGAGGGAGCGGTGGAGACCCAGTACTTC. Protein: CASHEGAVETQYF.

The gene calls are TRBV20-1 and TRBJ2-7; 13 nucleotides align to TRBD2. CDR3 length equals 17 residues. Losses at the gene ends were 1 base for V and 6 bases for J; bases not matched to a gene: 12. The germline gives CDR1 DFQATT, CDR2 SNEGSKA (reference sequence). CDR3 nucleotides: TGCAGTGCTAGAGCTGGGACTAGCGGGATCAGGACCAGCGAGCAGTACTTC. Protein: CSARAGTSGIRTSEQYF.

This clonotype was observed a handful of times. V and J are TRBV28 and TRBJ2-7, with 8 bases identical to TRBD1. The CDR3 contains 17 residues. In germline, CDR1 is MDHEN, CDR2 SYDVKM. V trimming: 0 bases; J trimming: 7 bases; junction bases outside the gene matches: 14. CDR3 amino acids: CASSLCGVETGVWEQYF. The DNA for the CDR3 is TGTGCCAGCAGTTTATGCGGGGTTGAGACAGGGGTATGGGAGCAGTACTTC.

A few counts support this clonotype. This rearrangement joins TRBV6-2 or TRBV6-3 to TRBJ2-3; D remains unclear. The CDR3 is made up of 13 amino acids. The V gene's germline CDR1 is MNHEY and CDR2 SVGEGT. V was shortened by 5 bases and J by 5 bases, with 11 bases between the two germline ends. CDR3 protein: CASSVGPEDTQYF. CDR3 sequence (DNA): TGTGCCAGCAGTGTCGGCCCGGAAGATACGCAGTATTTT.

This clonotype has only a few counts. This may be a read error, as it is one base from a much larger clone. The chain is built from TRBV29-1 and TRBJ1-2; 8 positions match TRBD1. With 6 bases clipped from V and 8 bases from J, the junction kept 11 bases outside the gene matches. This CDR3 comprises 13 residues. CDR1 and CDR2 (germline): SQVTM, ANQGSEA. The CDR3 is CSVAQQGVQGYTF. The CDR3 region has the DNA TGCAGCGTGGCTCAACAGGGGGTTCAGGGCTACACCTTC. The full variable domain, in which reference TRBV29-1 and TRBJ1-2 provide the parts outside the CDR3, is SAVISQKPSRDICQRGTSLTIQCQVDSQVTMMFWYRQQPGQSLTLIATANQGSEATYESGFVIDKFPISRPNLTFSTLTVSNMSPEDSSIYLCSVAQQGVQGYTFGSGTRLTVV.

By sample share, this clonotype is medium-sized. The genes are TRBV28 and TRBJ2-4; 12 bases align to TRBD2. Germline CDR1 is MDHEN and CDR2 is SYDVKM. The CDR3 has 18 residues. The ends lost 5 bases at V and 1 base at J; junction bases unmatched: 9. The CDR3 loop reads CASSLLAGGPAAKNIQYF. CDR3 nucleotides: TGTGCCAGCAGTCTGCTAGCGGGAGGGCCGGCGGCCAAAAACATTCAGTACTTC.

The V gene is TRBV20-1, the J gene TRBJ1-5; tentative D call: TRBD1 (5 bases). In germline, CDR1 is DFQATT, CDR2 SNEGSKA (reference sequence). The CDR3 totals 16 residues. With 0 bases removed from V and 0 bases from J, the gap between germline ends came to 12 bases. The CDR3 reads CSAREPSGSSNQPQHF. CDR3 sequence (DNA): TGCAGTGCTAGAGAACCATCAGGGAGTAGCAATCAGCCCCAGCATTTT.

This clonotype rates as medium-sized. The genes are TRBV6-5 and TRBJ2-7, with TRBD1 as a possible D gene (5 bases). CDR1 and CDR2 (germline): MNHEY, SVGAGI. The V and J ends lost 6 bases and 3 bases respectively, with 12 bases between them. The CDR3 has 13 amino acids. DNA of the CDR3: TGTGCCAGCAGGGCACAGGCGTACTACGAGCAGTACTTC. Its protein is CASRAQAYYEQYF.

This rearrangement joins TRBV30 to TRBJ2-1; no clear D. V was trimmed by 4 bases and J by 6 bases, leaving 7 bases between them. Germline assignment: CDR1 GTSNPN and CDR2 SVGIG (reference sequence). This CDR3 is built from 11 residues. The CDR3 region has the DNA TGTGCCTGGACAGATTTCAATGAGCAGTTCTTC. It translates to CAWTDFNEQFF.

Note on this clonotype: Being one base from a much bigger clone, this may be a read error. The chain recombines TRBV29-1 with TRBJ2-3; TRBD2 aligns across 13 bases. CDR1 is SQVTM, CDR2 ANQGSEA, per germline. The CDR3 is made up of 12 amino acids. The CDR3 region has the DNA TGCGGCGTAGGACTAGCGGGAGAATCGCAGTATTTT. It translates to CGVGLAGESQYF.